This T cell receptor (beta chain) appears in the sequencing data of a study of T-cell reconstitution after alpha-beta-depleted transplantation in children (TCRdb year 2016). In terms of the full investigation: T-cell immune reconstitution after TCRalphabeta/CD19-depleted allogeneic hematopoietic cell transplantation in children was quantitatively tracked in the study by means of TCR repertoire profiling. What the work shows at the level of the full study, not this receptor alone: In some patients, the high TCRbeta diversity seen at day 60 was put down to recipient T cells and intrathymic progenitors that had survived conditioning. Over subsequent months, a decline in hyperexpanded clone frequencies was noted, and after one year, T-cell counts and TCRbeta diversity were mostly ascribed to newly produced T cells. The apparently early alphabetaT-cell count recovery about two months after transplant was reportedly dependent on only several hundred rapidly expanded clones derived from non-depleted graft cells.

The library was made by PCR. Instrument on record: Illumina HiSeq 2500. To normalize quantification of the TCRbeta repertoire, the TCR libraries were built with molecular barcoding that relied on unique molecular identifiers. TCRdb reran the public reads through fastp at Q25 and MiXCR, keeping productive beta chains. Every entry covers one CDR3 protein and lists the most common genes and DNA from its rows. The sample table shows fewer than 350,000 distinct CDR3 sequences, and 11% are seen once. The top ten clones comprise 23% of the sample. For CDR1 and CDR2, the germline V gene (reference sequence) lists DFQATT and SNEGSKA. The CDR3 runs 15 amino acids, cysteine and phenylalanine included. Only the CDR3 DNA is retained, 45 bases long and in frame from the first base. The junction carries 15 bases between V and J, which are trimmed by 0 bases and 4 bases respectively. About this clonotype itself: Its cognate antigen has yet to be identified. Base qualities were left out, and no much larger clone turns up one base away.

Reading the label with the study, this specimen's treatment or condition is: allogeneic hematopoietic cell transplantation with graft depleted of TCRalphabeta T cells and CD19 B cells. Transplant recipients were children who received TCRalphabeta/CD19-depleted allogeneic hematopoietic cell grafts. The sample consisted of peripheral blood, taken 180 days after TCRalphabeta/CD19-depleted stem cell transplant. Here the chain combines TRBV20-1 and TRBJ1-1; the D segment could be TRBD1, given 6 matching bases. This receptor was taken from a male patient between 2 and 10 years old who had a stem cell transplant for chronic granulomatous disease, so the T cells may come from the graft donor. The CDR3 protein: CSAREPGTYGTEAFF. The DNA is TGCAGTGCTAGAGAGCCTGGGACATATGGCACTGAAGCTTTCTTT.